These 20 T cell receptor beta chains were sequenced from one sample in a study of T cells in Graves' hyperthyroidism and ophthalmopathy. Amplification yielded TCR beta CDR3 regions, with RNA transcripts as the source. The primer set for the first-round RT-PCR of the TCR CDR3 was HTBI. TCRdb independently ran MiXCR on the multiplex PCR reads; one entry per CDR3 protein. The sample consists of a few hundred thousand distinct CDR3 sequences, approximately 15% of them appearing once. Sequences were obtained from blood. The receptors were gathered from a woman in her twenties or thirties with Graves' hyperthyroidism.

The sample holds many counts of this clonotype. The chain links TRBV28 to TRBJ2-1; 12 nucleotides match TRBD2. There are 18 residues in the CDR3. Germline CDR1 is MDHEN and CDR2 is SYDVKM. Trimming removed 5 bases from V and 12 bases from J; junction bases left unmatched: 20. CDR3 sequence (DNA): TGTGCCAGCAGTCCCCGACTAGCGGGAGCCCTAAGTGCTGTGCGGCAGTTCTTC. It encodes CASSPRLAGALSAVRQFF.

Turning to this clonotype: A junction end diverges from the germline sequence, so it may reflect a read error. The chain combines TRBV6-2 or TRBV6-3 with TRBJ2-7; possibly TRBD1 or TRBD2 for D (6 bases each). This CDR3 is 20 amino acids long. Germline CDR1 reads MNHEY; CDR2 reads SVGEGT. The CDR3 sequence: CAGSYGIPLVSRTVGGEQYF. CDR3 in DNA: TGTGCCGGCAGTTACGGCATACCCCTTGTCTCCAGGACAGTGGGGGGCGAGCAGTACTTC.

J is TRBJ1-1 and V is TRBV11-2, with TRBD1 as a possible D gene (6 bases). This CDR3 has 14 residues. Trimming took off 5 bases at V and 6 bases at J, with 16 bases between the two ends. Germline CDR1 SGHAT, CDR2 FQNNGV. The CDR3 nucleotides read TGTGCCAGCAGCGGAGTACAGGGACTCGCTGAAGCTTTCTTT. It is translated as CASSGVQGLAEAFF.

This clonotype was detected ten times or more. The gene calls are TRBV13 and TRBJ2-7; D may match TRBD1 or TRBD2 (5 bases each). CDR3 size: 15 residues. CDR1 PRHDT and CDR2 FYEKMQ come from the germline V gene (reference sequence). The germline V and J ends were trimmed by 4 bases and 4 bases, with 17 bases remaining between them. The CDR3 here is CASSSRDGEGYEQYF. CDR3 DNA: TGTGCCAGCAGCTCCCGGGACGGTGAGGGGTACGAGCAGTACTTC.

The V call is TRBV20-1, the J call TRBJ2-1, with 13 bases identical to TRBD2. V trimming: 6 bases; J trimming: 1 base; junction bases outside the gene matches: 9. The CDR3 runs 17 residues. Germline V gene data show CDR1 as DFQATT and CDR2 as SNEGSKA (reference sequence). This CDR3 reads CSASGLAGAGSYNEQFF. The CDR3 DNA reads as TGCAGTGCAAGTGGACTAGCGGGAGCAGGATCCTACAATGAGCAGTTCTTC.

This clonotype was found a few times. This chain uses TRBV6-1 with TRBJ1-1; D unclear. Germline V gene sequence: CDR1 MNHNS, CDR2 SASEGT. V lost 5 bases and J 3 bases, leaving 10 bases between the germline ends. This CDR3 comprises 13 residues. Here the CDR3 reads CASSKDRDTEAFF. The CDR3 bases are TGTGCCAGCAGTAAGGATCGGGACACTGAAGCTTTCTTT.

This clonotype turned up a few times. The rearrangement joins TRBV7-9 to TRBJ2-1; D is undetermined. V was clipped by 0 bases and J by 10 bases, with 10 bases between them. CDR1 SEHNR and CDR2 FQNEAQ come from the germline V gene (reference sequence). The CDR3 covers 13 residues. Written as DNA, the CDR3 is TGTGCCAGCAGCTTAGCAATATATGGGGAGCAGTTCTTC. This encodes CASSLAIYGEQFF.

This clonotype has just a few counts. The J gene is TRBJ2-2, the V gene TRBV7-2; D unresolved. V was pared by 4 bases and J by 5 bases, with 11 bases between. Germline V gene lookup returns CDR1 SGHTA and CDR2 FQGNSA. There are 14 residues in the CDR3. The CDR3 spells CASSSARNTGELFF. In DNA, the CDR3 is TGTGCCAGCAGCTCCGCCAGGAATACCGGGGAGCTGTTTTTT.

This clonotype came up a few times. The J gene is TRBJ2-2, the V gene TRBV2; TRBD2 might be the D (5 bases). Trimming removed 6 bases from V and 5 bases from J, with 16 bases in between. The CDR3 is made up of 15 amino acids. Germline V gene sequence: CDR1 SNHLY, CDR2 FYNNEI. The DNA for the CDR3 is TGTGCCAGCAGAGGAGCGGCAGGCGGAACCGGGGAGCTGTTTTTT. Translation: CASRGAAGGTGELFF.

The genes are TRBV9 and TRBJ2-7, with D perhaps TRBD2 (6 bases). Germline V gene sequence: CDR1 SGDLS, CDR2 YYNGEE. V gave up 0 bases and J gave up 0 bases, with 19 bases separating them. The CDR3 length is 18 residues. The CDR3 region is CASSVGEEGLANSYEQYF. The CDR3 DNA reads as TGTGCCAGCAGCGTAGGAGAGGAGGGGCTTGCAAACTCCTACGAGCAGTACTTC.

The table lists this clonotype with many counts. The CDR3 loop is CASRTGSGYTF. CDR3 in DNA: TGTGCCAGCAGAACAGGGAGTGGCTACACCTTC. The rearrangement joins TRBV27 to TRBJ1-2; D possibly corresponds to TRBD1 (6 bases). This CDR3 contains 11 residues. V lost 6 bases and J lost 7, with 9 bases in between. Germline CDR1 MNHEY, CDR2 SMNVEV (reference sequence).

This chain links TRBV29-1 with TRBJ1-5; D is perhaps TRBD1 (6 bases). CDR3 length: 14 residues. Germline V gene data show CDR1 as SQVTM and CDR2 as ANQGSEA. The V and J ends lost 3 bases and 2 bases respectively, with 11 bases between them. The CDR3 region is CSVDWGLGNQPQHF. The CDR3 nucleotides read TGCAGCGTTGATTGGGGGCTTGGCAATCAGCCCCAGCATTTT. Based on the CDR3 plus reference TRBV29-1 and TRBJ1-5, the full variable domain is SAVISQKPSRDICQRGTSLTIQCQVDSQVTMMFWYRQQPGQSLTLIATANQGSEATYESGFVIDKFPISRPNLTFSTLTVSNMSPEDSSIYLCSVDWGLGNQPQHFGDGTRLSIL.

CDR3 DNA: TGTGCCAGCAGTTTAGCGGGACAGGGGACGCCCGAAGCTTTCTTT. Translated, it gives CASSLAGQGTPEAFF. This chain joins TRBV12-3 or TRBV12-4 and TRBJ1-1; 10 nucleotides match TRBD1. V dropped 0 bases and J dropped 8; count of bases not matched to a gene: 6. The CDR3 contains 15 residues.

This clonotype has just a few counts. The rearrangement uses TRBV29-1 and TRBJ2-2; the match to TRBD2 covers 7 bases. Germline V gene sequence: CDR1 SQVTM, CDR2 ANQGSEA. The CDR3 totals 14 residues. The CDR3 reads CSASPSGNTGELFF. The CDR3 nucleotides are TGCAGTGCCAGCCCTAGCGGAAACACCGGGGAGCTGTTTTTT.

The genes are TRBV28 and TRBJ2-1, with D possibly TRBD2 on 6 matching bases. From germline, CDR1 is MDHEN and CDR2 SYDVKM. The ends were cut back, 6 bases at V and 2 bases at J, with 14 bases in the middle. This CDR3 region has 15 residues. The CDR3 DNA follows: TGTGCCAGCAGCTACTTAGCGGAGGCCTACAATGAGCAGTTCTTC. This sequence encodes CASSYLAEAYNEQFF.

V gene TRBV13 combines with J gene TRBJ1-4; possibly TRBD1 for D (5 bases). Germline loops: CDR1 PRHDT, CDR2 FYEKMQ (reference sequence). CDR3 length: 16 residues. V was cut by 2 bases and J by 5 bases, with 15 bases left in between. The CDR3: CASSLYKVGRNEKLFF. The CDR3 bases are TGTGCCAGCAGCTTATATAAAGTGGGGCGGAATGAAAAACTGTTTTTT.

This clonotype was picked up many times. The gene calls are TRBV5-1 and TRBJ2-1, with D perhaps given as TRBD1 or TRBD2 (5 bases each). The germline V and J ends were trimmed by 3 bases and 5 bases, with 12 bases remaining between them. The CDR3 has 14 amino acids. The germline CDR1 and CDR2 sequences are SGHRS and YFSETQ. The CDR3 DNA reads as TGCGCCAGCAGCTCCTGGGGGTCCAACAATGAGCAGTTCTTC. Translation: CASSSWGSNNEQFF.

This clonotype was found a few times. This chain joins TRBV7-9 and TRBJ2-7, with a tentative D call TRBD1 (6 bases). The germline V and J ends were trimmed by 2 bases and 4 bases, with 15 bases remaining between them. This CDR3 spans 15 amino acids. The germline V gene encodes CDR1 SEHNR and CDR2 FQNEAQ (reference sequence). CDR3 in DNA: TGTGCCAGCAGCTTAAGAGAGGGGGACACATACGAGCAGTACTTC. Amino acid sequence: CASSLREGDTYEQYF.

The J gene is TRBJ2-1, the V gene TRBV7-2; 9 bases agree with TRBD1. CDR1 is SGHTA and CDR2 is FQGNSA in the germline V gene. The CDR3 covers 15 residues. J lost 6 bases, V lost 1 base, and 4 bases had no gene match. In DNA, the CDR3 is TGTGCCAGCAGCTTAGGCGGACAGGGGTTCAATGAGCAGTTCTTC. This codes for CASSLGGQGFNEQFF.

This clonotype was seen only a few times. The rearrangement uses TRBV27 and TRBJ2-2, with TRBD2 matching 11 bases. J was trimmed by 0 bases and V by 9 bases; bases with no gene match: 12. The CDR3 runs to 18 residues. Germline V gives CDR1 MNHEY, CDR2 SMNVEV (reference sequence). CDR3 amino acids: CASGDGTSGFSNTGELFF. CDR3 DNA sequence: TGTGCCAGTGGGGACGGGACTAGCGGATTCTCGAACACCGGGGAGCTGTTTTTT.